These T cell receptor beta chains were read from a single sample in a study of cytomegalovirus exposure and HLA in healthy donors. The repertoire was sequenced with immunoSEQ multiplex PCR; TCRdb's copy has only in-frame clones and lacks some. The sample holds approximately 110,000 clones, roughly 68% seen once. Input material: PBMCs. The source is a woman in her thirties in good health and CMV-seronegative. The conserved cysteine and the conserved F or W are not part of the CDR3 here. Size tells how often a clone was seen (once, few, many) or the class of an expanded clone, and some rows leave it out.

J gene,V gene,clone size,CDR3 protein
TRBJ1-2,TRBV7-8,NA,ASSLEDSNYGYT
TRBJ2-7,TRBV7-9,NA,ASSLGGLAGYEQY
TRBJ1-2,TRBV9,NA,ASSGTDRINYGYT
TRBJ1-5,TRBV2,NA,ASGTGVRSNQPQH
TRBJ1-2,TRBV4-1,NA,ASREGDRGNLQGYT
TRBJ2-7,TRBV9,NA,ASSVSGTGEEQY
TRBJ2-3,TRBV6-6,once,ASSYGRRVADTQY
TRBJ1-5,TRBV2,NA,ASSDLGSGQPQH
TRBJ2-1,TRBV4-3,few,ASSQGTSGSYNEQF
TRBJ2-3,TRBV9,NA,ASSVAARASGTDTQY
TRBJ1-2,TRBV7-9,NA,ASRGGGPNYGYT
TRBJ1-6,TRBV6-1,NA,ASSDPTRGYNSPLH
TRBJ2-2,TRBV6-4,few,ASSVGQTTGELF
TRBJ2-7,TRBV5-1,NA,ASSPQPGQGYPEQY
TRBJ2-7,TRBV14,NA,ASSQHLGIREQY
TRBJ2-5,TRBV14,few,ASSQPGSTMETQY
TRBJ1-4,TRBV5-4,few,ASRGGSNEKLF
TRBJ1-2,TRBV7-7,NA,ASSFQAGYT
TRBJ2-1,TRBV5-6,NA,ASSFERDVDEQF
TRBJ1-1,TRBV7-2,few,ASSYLQGENTEAF
TRBJ1-4,TRBV29-1,few,SVAGTRNEKLF
TRBJ1-2,TRBV4-1,NA,ASSPQGGAANYGYT
TRBJ2-3,TRBV29-1,NA,SVGRQDTQY
TRBJ2-1,TRBV16,NA,ASSPLEIDEQF
TRBJ1-1,TRBV6-6,few,ASSYLNRGTEAF
TRBJ2-1,TRBV19,once,ASSIGGTSGNRFEQF
TRBJ2-5,TRBV4-2,few,ASSLGTSGSEETQY
TRBJ2-7,TRBV5-6,NA,ASSPARGIYEQY
TRBJ1-3,TRBV7-2,few,ASSSRTARAGNTIY
TRBJ1-5,TRBV30,NA,AWRGQFVDQPQH
TRBJ2-7,TRBV4-1,NA,ASSLTPGLAGNEQY
TRBJ2-7,TRBV11-2,NA,ASSLGHSYEQY
TRBJ2-7,TRBV19,NA,ASKSLGDNSYEQY
TRBJ1-5,TRBV9,few,ASSGGQGGNQPQH
TRBJ1-1,TRBV7-9,NA,ASSLEGWNTEAF
TRBJ2-1,TRBV10-3,few,AISGFSGRKNEQF
TRBJ2-1,TRBV28,few,ASSQKLAATYNEQF
TRBJ1-3,TRBV5-6,NA,ASSPTGAGNTIY
TRBJ1-2,TRBV2,NA,ASRETLGGYGYT
TRBJ2-5,TRBV19,NA,ASSISLAGGPGVKTQY